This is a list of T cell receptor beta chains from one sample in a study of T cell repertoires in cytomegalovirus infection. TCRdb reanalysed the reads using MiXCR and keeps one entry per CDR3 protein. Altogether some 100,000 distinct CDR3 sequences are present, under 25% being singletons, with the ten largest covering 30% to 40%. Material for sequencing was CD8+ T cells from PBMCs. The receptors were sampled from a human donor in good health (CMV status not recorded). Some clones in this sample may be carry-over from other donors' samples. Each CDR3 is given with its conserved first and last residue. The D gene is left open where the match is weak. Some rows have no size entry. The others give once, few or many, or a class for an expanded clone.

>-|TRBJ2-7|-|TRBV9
CASSPTGTGEQYF
TGTGCCAGCAGCCCTACAGGAACGGGTGAGCAGTACTTC
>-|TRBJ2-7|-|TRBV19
CASSLTENALYEQYF
TGTGCCAGTAGTCTCACCGAGAATGCTCTCTACGAGCAGTACTTC
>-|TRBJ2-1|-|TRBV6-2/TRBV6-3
CASGLNAEQFF
TGTGCCAGCGGCCTCAACGCTGAGCAGTTCTTC
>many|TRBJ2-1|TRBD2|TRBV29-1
CSVGREAGNEQFF
TGCAGCGTTGGACGGGAGGCCGGCAATGAGCAGTTCTTC
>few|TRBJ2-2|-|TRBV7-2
CASNPRTGELFF
TGTGCCAGCAACCCTCGCACCGGGGAGCTGTTTTTT
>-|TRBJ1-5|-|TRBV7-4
CATGDNQPQHF
TGTGCCACGGGAGACAATCAGCCCCAGCATTTT
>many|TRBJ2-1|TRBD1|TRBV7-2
CASSFGGDRGYNEQFF
TGTGCCAGCAGCTTTGGCGGGGACAGGGGTTACAATGAGCAGTTCTTC
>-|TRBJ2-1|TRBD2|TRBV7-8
CASSLKGGGRAINEQFF
TGTGCCAGCAGCCTAAAGGGGGGCGGGAGGGCCATCAATGAGCAGTTCTTC
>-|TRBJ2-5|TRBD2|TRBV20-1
CSARASASGGTRETQYF
TGCAGTGCTAGAGCGTCGGCTAGCGGGGGCACGAGAGAGACCCAGTACTTC
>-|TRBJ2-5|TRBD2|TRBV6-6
CASSRLAGSGETQYF
TGTGCCAGCAGTCGACTAGCGGGATCGGGAGAGACCCAGTACTTC
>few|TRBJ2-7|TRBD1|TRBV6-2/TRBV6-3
CASSYDARDRDPYEQYF
TGTGCCAGCAGTTACGACGCTCGGGACAGGGACCCCTACGAGCAGTACTTC
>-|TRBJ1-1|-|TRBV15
CATSGISRGRMRNTEAFF
TGTGCCACCAGCGGAATTAGCCGGGGAAGGATGCGGAACACTGAAGCTTTCTTT
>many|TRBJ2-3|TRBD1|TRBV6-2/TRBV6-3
CASSLRGQPDTQYF
TGTGCCAGCAGTTTAAGGGGGCAGCCAGATACGCAGTATTTT